This T cell receptor (beta chain) is drawn from a study of blood T cell repertoires in COVID-19. As for the study in general: Sources were T cells, B-cell-depleted T cells, or PBMCs; the material itself was cDNA or gDNA.

Seattle patient enrollment occurred during active infection, with longitudinal follow-up thereafter. V was pared by 4 bases and J by 4 bases, with 3 bases of the junction left unmatched. CDR1 is KGHDR, CDR2 SFDVKD, per germline. This CDR3 spans 14 amino acids. Per the study methods: Using reference gene primer amplification, nucleated cell counts were estimated. The assay was immunoSEQ multiplex PCR, and TCRdb's table has in-frame clones only and misses some. From that table come the V and J calls and clone size; the DNA was used to work out D and trimming. This table has 250,000 to 400,000 clones, approximately 90% appearing once.

This chain links TRBV24-1 with TRBJ2-5; 9 bases map to TRBD1. Sequenced material: peripheral blood. The receptor was derived from a woman aged 30 to 39 with COVID-19, enrolled during active disease. CDR3 amino acids: CATSDPDRGETQYF. CDR3 DNA: TGTGCCACCAGTGACCCGGACAGGGGAGAGACCCAGTACTTC.